This entry lists 4 T cell receptor beta chains sequenced from one sample in a study of CD8 T cells in Susac syndrome. Reverse transcription of roughly 0.5 to 1 ug RNA was carried out with random hexamers. TCRdb fed the immunoSEQ multiplex PCR reads into MiXCR, producing one record per CDR3 protein. The sample shows tens of thousands of distinct CDR3 sequences, around 94% of them seen only once. The specimen was CD8+ T cells from PBMCs. Receptors originate from a human donor in good health.

V and J are TRBV27 and TRBJ2-1; D is ambiguous. Germline V gives CDR1 MNHEY, CDR2 SMNVEV (reference sequence). CDR3 length: 14 residues. V lost 2 bases and J lost 1, with 6 bases in between. The CDR3 here is CASSLDGSYNEQFF. CDR3 DNA sequence: TGTGCCAGCAGTTTAGACGGGTCCTACAATGAGCAGTTCTTC.

This clonotype was picked up one time. This rearrangement joins TRBV4-3 to TRBJ2-2, with a tentative D call TRBD2 (5 bases). Trimming took off 5 bases at V and 2 bases at J, with 9 bases between the two ends. This CDR3 spans 14 amino acids. Per germline, CDR1 LGHNA and CDR2 YSLEER. The CDR3 spells CASSFGINTGELFF. The CDR3 nucleotides are TGCGCCAGCAGCTTCGGGATTAACACCGGGGAGCTGTTTTTT.

The V call is TRBV5-4, the J call TRBJ1-1, with D tentatively TRBD1 (5 bases). Per germline, CDR1 SGHNT and CDR2 YYREEE (reference sequence). The V and J ends lost 4 bases and 4 bases respectively, with 20 bases between them. The CDR3 length is 16 residues. The CDR3 is CASSARGTWIGTEAFF. For the CDR3, the DNA is TGTGCCAGCAGCGCTAGAGGGACCTGGATAGGCACTGAAGCTTTCTTT.

V is TRBV19 and J is TRBJ1-2; tentative D call: TRBD1 (5 bases). V was shortened by 6 bases and J by 3 bases, with 14 bases between the two germline ends. Germline V gene sequence: CDR1 LNHDA, CDR2 SQIVND (reference sequence). This CDR3 is 14 amino acids long. The CDR3 sequence is CASSSGTAHYGYTF. The CDR3 DNA reads as TGTGCCAGTAGCTCCGGGACCGCTCACTATGGCTACACCTTC.